This T cell receptor beta chain was identified in a study of Ad26.COV2.S vaccination and SARS-CoV-2 variants. The overall study: Vaccine-arm donor from the placebo-controlled COV1001 Ad26.COV2.S trial.

The treatment was: over 15 received Ad26.COV2.S at low or high dose, single or two shots; 5 received placebo; per-sample allocation not given. The investigators took samples on day 63 after the first vaccine or placebo injection. A Boston adult aged 18-55 years was the donor. Libraries were prepared by immunoSEQ multiplex PCR; TCRdb keeps only in-frame clonotypes and omits some of them. This table has some 320,000 clones, around 84% appearing once. The sequence derives from a person between 18 and 65 years old who received the Ad26.COV2.S COVID-19 vaccine or a placebo. Material: peripheral blood, obtained in a trial of Ad26.COV2.S vaccine versus placebo.

The CDR3 loop is CAITGSNYGYTF. CDR3 nucleotides: TGTGCCATCACCGGTTCTAACTATGGCTACACCTTC. The genes are TRBV10-3 and TRBJ1-2; the D is unclear. CDR1 ENHRY and CDR2 SYGVKD come from the germline V gene. The CDR3 covers 12 residues. Trimming took off 7 bases at V and 0 bases at J, with 6 bases between the two ends.